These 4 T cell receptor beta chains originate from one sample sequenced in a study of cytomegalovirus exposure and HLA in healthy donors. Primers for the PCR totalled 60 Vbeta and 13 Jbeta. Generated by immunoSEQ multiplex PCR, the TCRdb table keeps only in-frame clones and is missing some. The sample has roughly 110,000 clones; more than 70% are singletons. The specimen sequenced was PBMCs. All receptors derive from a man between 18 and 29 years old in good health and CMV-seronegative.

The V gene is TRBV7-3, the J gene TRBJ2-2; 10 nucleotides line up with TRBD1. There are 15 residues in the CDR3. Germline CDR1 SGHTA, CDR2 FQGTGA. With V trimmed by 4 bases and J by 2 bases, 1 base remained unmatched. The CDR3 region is CASSSTGGNTGELFF. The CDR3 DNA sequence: TGTGCCAGCAGCTCGACAGGGGGCAACACCGGGGAGCTGTTTTTT.

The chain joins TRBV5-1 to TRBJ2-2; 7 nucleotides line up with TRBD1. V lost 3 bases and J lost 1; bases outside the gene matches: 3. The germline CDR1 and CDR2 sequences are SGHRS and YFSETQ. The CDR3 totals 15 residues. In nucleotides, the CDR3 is TGCGCCAGCAGCTGGGACAGTCTGAACACCGGGGAGCTGTTTTTT. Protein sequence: CASSWDSLNTGELFF.

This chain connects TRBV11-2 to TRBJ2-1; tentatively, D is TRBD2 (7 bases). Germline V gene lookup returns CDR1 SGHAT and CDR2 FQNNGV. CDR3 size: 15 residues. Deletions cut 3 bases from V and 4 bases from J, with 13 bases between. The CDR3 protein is CASSLDGGLYNEQFF. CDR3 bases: TGTGCCAGCAGCTTGGACGGGGGGCTTTACAATGAGCAGTTCTTC.

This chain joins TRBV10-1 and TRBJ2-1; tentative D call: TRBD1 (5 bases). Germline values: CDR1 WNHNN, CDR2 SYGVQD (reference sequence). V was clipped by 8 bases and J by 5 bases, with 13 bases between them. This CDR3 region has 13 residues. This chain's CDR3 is CASQGGHDNEQFF. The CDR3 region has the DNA TGCGCCAGCCAGGGTGGCCACGACAATGAGCAGTTCTTC.